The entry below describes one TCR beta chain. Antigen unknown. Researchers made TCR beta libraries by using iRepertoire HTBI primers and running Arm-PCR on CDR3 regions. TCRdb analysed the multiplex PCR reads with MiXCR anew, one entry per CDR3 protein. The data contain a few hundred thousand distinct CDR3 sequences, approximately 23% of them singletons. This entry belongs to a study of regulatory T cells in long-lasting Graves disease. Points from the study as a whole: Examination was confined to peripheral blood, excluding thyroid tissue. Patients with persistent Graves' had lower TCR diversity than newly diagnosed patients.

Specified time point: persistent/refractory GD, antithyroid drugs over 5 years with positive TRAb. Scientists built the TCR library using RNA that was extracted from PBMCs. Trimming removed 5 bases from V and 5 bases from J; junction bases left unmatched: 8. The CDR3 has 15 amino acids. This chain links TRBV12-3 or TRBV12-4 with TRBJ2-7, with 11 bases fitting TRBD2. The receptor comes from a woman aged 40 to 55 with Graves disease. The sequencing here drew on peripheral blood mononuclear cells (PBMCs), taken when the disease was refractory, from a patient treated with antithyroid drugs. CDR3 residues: CASSPRLAGSHEQYF. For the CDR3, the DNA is TGTGCCAGCAGTCCGAGACTAGCGGGATCCCACGAGCAGTACTTC.